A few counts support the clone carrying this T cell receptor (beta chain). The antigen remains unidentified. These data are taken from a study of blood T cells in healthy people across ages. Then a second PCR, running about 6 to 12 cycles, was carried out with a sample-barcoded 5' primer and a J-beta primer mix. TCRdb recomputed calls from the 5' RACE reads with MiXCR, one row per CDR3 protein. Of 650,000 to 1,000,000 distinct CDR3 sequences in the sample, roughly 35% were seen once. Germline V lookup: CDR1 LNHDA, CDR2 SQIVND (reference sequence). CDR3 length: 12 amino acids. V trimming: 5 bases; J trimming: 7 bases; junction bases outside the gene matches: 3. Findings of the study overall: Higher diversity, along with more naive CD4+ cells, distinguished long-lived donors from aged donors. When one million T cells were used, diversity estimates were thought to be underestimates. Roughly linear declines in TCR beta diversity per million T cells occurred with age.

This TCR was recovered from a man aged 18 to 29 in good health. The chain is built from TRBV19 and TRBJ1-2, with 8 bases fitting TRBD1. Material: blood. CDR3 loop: CASSGQGGGYTF. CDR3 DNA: TGTGCCAGTAGTGGACAGGGTGGTGGCTACACCTTC.